The T cell receptor (beta chain) described here comes from a study of T-cell reconstitution after alpha-beta-depleted transplantation in children. The study's findings and limits: A year had passed since transplant, and T-cell counts and diversity by then came mostly from newly produced T cells. After transplant, high TCRbeta diversity at day 60 in some patients arose from surviving recipient T cells and thymic progenitors. Expanded clones from the graft, numbering several hundred, reportedly supplied alpha-beta T cells about two months after transplant.

This clonotype has a single count. Its target is not known. A single base separates this from a much larger clone, so it may be a read error. Library preparation (for TCRbeta) was performed with unique molecular identifiers. TCRdb processed the PCR reads anew with MiXCR; each CDR3 protein has one entry. This table holds 600,000 to 700,000 distinct CDR3 sequences, 10% to 15% found once. CDR3 size: 15 residues. J gave up 5 bases and V 3 bases, and 6 bases lay outside the gene matches. Sequencing was performed on PBMCs, taken before TCRalphabeta/CD19-depleted stem cell transplant. The V call is TRBV12-3 or TRBV12-4, the J call TRBJ2-3, with TRBD2 identical over 9 bases. The receptor comes from a girl aged 2 to 10 with congenital amegakaryocytic thrombocytopenia, due to receive a stem cell transplant. The CDR3 region has the DNA TGTGCCAGCAGTTTCGAAGCGGGAGGAGGAGATACGCAGTATTTT. This gives the protein CASSFEAGGGDTQYF.